The 9 T cell receptor beta chains below come from one sample, sequenced in a study of blood T cells in healthy people across ages. Primers used in a second PCR of about 7 to 12 cycles were a sample-barcoded 5' primer and a J-beta primer mix. One entry per CDR3 protein results from TCRdb running MiXCR on the 5' RACE reads. The sample holds about 1.5 million distinct CDR3 sequences, roughly 43% seen once. Sequenced material: blood. Source of these receptors: a woman between 18 and 29 years old in good health.

The chain recombines TRBV7-2 with TRBJ1-2; possible D gene TRBD1, 5 bases. This CDR3 has 16 residues. The V and J ends lost 2 bases and 3 bases respectively, with 16 bases between them. CDR1 is SGHTA and CDR2 is FQGNSA in the germline V gene. The CDR3 loop is CASSLTAQGRYYGYTF. CDR3 DNA sequence: TGTGCCAGCAGCTTAACGGCTCAGGGACGGTACTATGGCTACACCTTC.

This clonotype occurred a few times. CDR3 in amino acids: CASSANWADTQYF. CDR3 nucleotides: TGTGCCAGCAGTGCCAATTGGGCAGATACGCAGTATTTT. The chain couples TRBV27 to TRBJ2-3, with no clear D. CDR3 length equals 13 residues. The germline CDR1 and CDR2 sequences are MNHEY and SMNVEV (reference sequence). With 5 bases removed from V and 4 bases from J, the gap between germline ends came to 10 bases.

The table lists this clonotype with a few counts. This chain uses TRBV7-2 with TRBJ1-4; D remains ambiguous. Trimming removed 4 bases at V and 8 bases at J, with 11 bases between. Per the germline V gene, CDR1 is SGHTA and CDR2 is FQGNSA. CDR3 size: 13 residues. CDR3 sequence reads: CASSYWVGEKLFF. The CDR3 region has the DNA TGTGCCAGCAGCTACTGGGTGGGAGAAAAACTGTTTTTT.

This clonotype was counted a few times. The rearrangement joins TRBV20-1 to TRBJ2-7; D remains ambiguous. Germline V gene sequence: CDR1 DFQATT, CDR2 SNEGSKA (reference sequence). V lost 3 bases and J lost 0, with 12 bases in between. The CDR3 is 14 amino acids. CDR3 sequence: CSASTSVVSYEQYF. The CDR3 DNA reads TGCAGTGCTAGTACCAGCGTCGTCTCCTACGAGCAGTACTTC.

The chain carries TRBV5-5 and TRBJ1-4; 9 positions agree with TRBD1. Germline CDR1 and CDR2: SGHKS and YYEKEE (reference sequence). J gave up 7 bases and V 5 bases, and 9 bases lay outside the gene matches. CDR3 length: 15 amino acids. The CDR3 nucleotides are TGTGCCAGCAGTTGGGGACAGGGTAAAGTTGAAAAACTGTTTTTT. This sequence encodes CASSWGQGKVEKLFF.

The chain is built from TRBV4-3 and TRBJ2-3; D ambiguous. The CDR3 is 14 residues long. CDR1 and CDR2 from the germline V gene are LGHNA and YSLEER. V was shortened by 0 bases and J by 6 bases, with 10 bases between the two germline ends. Written as DNA, the CDR3 is TGCGCCAGCAGCCAAGATTTGGGGTCGGATACGCAGTATTTT. It specifies CASSQDLGSDTQYF.

The chain employs TRBV30 and TRBJ1-2; TRBD1 matches at 8 bases. Germline V lookup: CDR1 GTSNPN, CDR2 SVGIG (reference sequence). This CDR3 has 13 residues. J lost 3 bases, V lost 7 bases, and 7 bases had no gene match. The CDR3 spells CASRTGSYYGYTF. In DNA, the CDR3 is TGTGCCTCCCGGACAGGGAGCTACTATGGCTACACCTTC.

For this clonotype: At one of its ends the junction is not consistent with the germline gene, which may arise from a read error. V usage is TRBV2 and J usage is TRBJ2-4, with D perhaps TRBD1 (6 bases). The J call may be faulty, since TRBJ2-5 better matches the DNA end. The CDR3 runs 12 residues. Germline loops: CDR1 SNHLY, CDR2 FYNNEI. The CDR3 spells CASRDNQGTQYF. The CDR3 nucleotides are TGTGCCAGCCGGGACAACCAAGGGACCCAGTACTTC.

The chain uses TRBV6-1 and TRBJ2-5, with 8 bases aligning to TRBD2. The tail of the sequence fits TRBJ2-1 better, so the J call may be wrong. The CDR3 consists of 16 residues. The germline gives CDR1 MNHNS, CDR2 SASEGT. CDR3 residues: CASRVSGGRYQETQFF. As DNA, the CDR3 is TGTGCCAGCAGGGTTTCGGGCGGGAGGTACCAAGAGACCCAGTTCTTC.